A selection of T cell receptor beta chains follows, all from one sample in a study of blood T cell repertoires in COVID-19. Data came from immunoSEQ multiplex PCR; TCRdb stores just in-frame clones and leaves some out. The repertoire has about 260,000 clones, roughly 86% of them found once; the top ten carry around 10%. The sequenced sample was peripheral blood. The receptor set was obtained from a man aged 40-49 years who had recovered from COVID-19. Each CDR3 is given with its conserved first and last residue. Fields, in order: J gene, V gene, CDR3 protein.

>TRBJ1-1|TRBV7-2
CASSLTDNTEAFF
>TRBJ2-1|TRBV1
CTSPVGEPSIQVSYNEQFF
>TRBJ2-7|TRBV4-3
CASSQTSGSRVHEQYF
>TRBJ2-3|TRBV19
CASKISSTQYF
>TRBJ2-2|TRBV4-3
CASSQDLRGGAGELFF
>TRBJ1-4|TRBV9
CASSGGAGATNEKLFF
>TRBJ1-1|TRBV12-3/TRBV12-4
CASSNRGHTEAFF
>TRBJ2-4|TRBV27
CASSLVAGGVQNIQYF
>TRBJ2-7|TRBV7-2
CASSLGGPGYF
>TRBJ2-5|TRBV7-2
CASSSTGETQYF
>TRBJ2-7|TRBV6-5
CASSQTGGEQYF
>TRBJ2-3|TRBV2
CASTGTGSTDTQYF
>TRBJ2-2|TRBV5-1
CASSLAQTNTGELFF
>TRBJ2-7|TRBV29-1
CSGAGLAGGEQYF
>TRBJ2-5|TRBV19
CASSGGLAEETQYF
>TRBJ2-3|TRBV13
CASKIISGRTDTQYF
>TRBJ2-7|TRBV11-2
CASSRSTGASYEQYF
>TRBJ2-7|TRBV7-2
CASILGGPGSNEQYF
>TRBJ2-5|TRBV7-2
CASTSGGRALTETQYF
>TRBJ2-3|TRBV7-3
CATTLAEATDTQYF
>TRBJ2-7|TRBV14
CASSESYEQYF
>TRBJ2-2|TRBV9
CASSVAPDRVNAGELFF
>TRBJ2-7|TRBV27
CASSRDRASGEQYF
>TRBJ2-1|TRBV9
CASSVGGEINNEQFF
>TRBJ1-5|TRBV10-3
CAISESGGNQPQHF
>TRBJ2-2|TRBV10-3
CATNQGAINTGELFF
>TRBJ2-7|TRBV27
CASSLLVAGSFYEQYF
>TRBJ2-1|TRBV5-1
CASSLYSSGGGEQFF
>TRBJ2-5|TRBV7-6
CASSSGLAGGVETQYF
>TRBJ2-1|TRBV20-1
CSASWQGAYNEQFF
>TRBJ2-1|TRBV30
CAWSEGQRTEQFF
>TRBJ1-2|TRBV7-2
CASSLGDMLNYGYTF
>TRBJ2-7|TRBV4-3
CASSQDGGGRDEQYF
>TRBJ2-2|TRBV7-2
CASRRKGSGSNTGELFF
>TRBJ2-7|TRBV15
CATSRGGGTYEQYF
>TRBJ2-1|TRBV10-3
CAIAGGAYNEQFF
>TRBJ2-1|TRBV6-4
CASSDLGTLSSGATYNEQFF
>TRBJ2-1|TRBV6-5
CASSYGGRASYNEQFF
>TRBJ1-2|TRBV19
CASSRATNYGYTF
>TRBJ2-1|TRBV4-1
CASSQEGTSILNEQFF
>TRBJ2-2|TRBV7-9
CASSSATGSSNTGELFF
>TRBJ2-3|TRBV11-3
CASSFGTSEDTQYF
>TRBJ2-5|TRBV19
CASSIDSRTGTQYF
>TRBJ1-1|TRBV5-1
CASSLERPTGTEAFF
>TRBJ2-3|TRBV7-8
CASSRQLADTQYF
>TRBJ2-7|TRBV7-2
CASSLAGGRFEQYF
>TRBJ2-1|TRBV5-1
CASSLWRGLGNEQFF
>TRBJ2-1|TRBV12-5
CASVTLAGSYNEQFF
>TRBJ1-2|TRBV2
CARGGQGAVDYGYTF
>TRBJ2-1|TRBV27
CASTALAGNYNEQFF
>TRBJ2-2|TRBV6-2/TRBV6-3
CASSYSKGPRVIGELFF
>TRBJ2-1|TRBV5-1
CASSLISPNLDEQFF
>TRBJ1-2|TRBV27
CASSFDSRYGYTF
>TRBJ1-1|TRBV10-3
CAIRSDSRSNTEAFF
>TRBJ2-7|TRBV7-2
CASSLRDSSYEQYF
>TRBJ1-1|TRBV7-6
CASSLGPSGNTEAFF